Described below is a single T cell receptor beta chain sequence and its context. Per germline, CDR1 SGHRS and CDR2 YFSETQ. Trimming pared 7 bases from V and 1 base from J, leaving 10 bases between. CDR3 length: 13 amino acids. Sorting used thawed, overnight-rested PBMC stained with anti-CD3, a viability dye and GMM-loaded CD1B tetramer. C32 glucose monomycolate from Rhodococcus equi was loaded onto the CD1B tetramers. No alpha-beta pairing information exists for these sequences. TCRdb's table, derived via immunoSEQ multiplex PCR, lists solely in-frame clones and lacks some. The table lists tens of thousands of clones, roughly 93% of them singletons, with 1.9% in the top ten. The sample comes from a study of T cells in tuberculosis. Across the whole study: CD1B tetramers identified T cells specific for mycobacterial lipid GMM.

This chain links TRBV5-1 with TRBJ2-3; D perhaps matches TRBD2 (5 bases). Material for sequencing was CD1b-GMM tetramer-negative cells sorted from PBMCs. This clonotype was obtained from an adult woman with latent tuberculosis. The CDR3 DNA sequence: TGCGCCAGCGGGAGTAGCCGCACAGATACGCAGTATTTT. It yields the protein CASGSSRTDTQYF.